The 26 T cell receptor beta chains presented below share a single source sample, sequenced in a study of blood T cells in healthy people across ages. A second roughly 6 to 11 cycle PCR used barcoded and J-beta primers. TCRdb analysed the 5' RACE reads with MiXCR anew, one entry per CDR3 protein. This table has around 1.7 million distinct CDR3 sequences, roughly 27% appearing once. The sample was blood. Receptors originate from a woman aged 25 to 39 in good health.

This chain links TRBV5-1 with TRBJ1-2; D unresolved. Germline V gene sequence: CDR1 SGHRS, CDR2 YFSETQ. Trimming took 4 bases from V and 4 from J, leaving 14 bases between them. CDR3 length equals 14 residues. The CDR3 sequence: CASSLHKGSYGYTF. CDR3 sequence (DNA): TGCGCCAGCAGCCTACACAAGGGAAGCTATGGCTACACCTTC.

The rearrangement joins TRBV6-6 to TRBJ2-4, with 8 positions matching TRBD2. The CDR3 contains 14 residues. The J segment lost 13 bases and the V segment lost 11 bases, leaving 19 bases of the junction unmatched. Germline CDR1 is MNHNY and CDR2 is SVGAGI (reference sequence). The CDR3 coding sequence is TGTGCCGGGTCTAGCGGGCGAACCTCCAATGAGCAGTACTTC. It specifies CAGSSGRTSNEQYF.

This clonotype was seen many times. This chain connects TRBV5-5 to TRBJ2-5, with D uncertain. Germline V gene data show CDR1 as SGHKS and CDR2 as YYEKEE (reference sequence). The germline V and J ends were trimmed by 4 bases and 5 bases, with 12 bases remaining between them. CDR3 length equals 13 residues. The CDR3 DNA is TGTGCCAGCAGCGATGATGGTTCCGAGACCCAGTACTTC. This translates into CASSDDGSETQYF.

The V gene is TRBV6-5, the J gene TRBJ1-1; 10 bases line up with TRBD1. Germline V gene data show CDR1 as MNHEY and CDR2 as SVGAGI. With V trimmed by 6 bases and J by 5 bases, 18 bases remained unmatched. The CDR3 contains 18 residues. CDR3 sequence: CASRLRNRDRGRYTEAFF. Here the CDR3 DNA reads TGTGCCAGCAGATTACGCAATAGAGACAGGGGGCGTTATACTGAAGCTTTCTTT.

This clonotype has a count of ten or more. The chain is built from TRBV7-2 and TRBJ2-5, with TRBD2 matching 8 bases. Trimming at V came to 4 bases and at J to 7 bases, leaving 8 bases not matched to a gene. The CDR3 is 14 amino acids. CDR1 is SGHTA, CDR2 FQGNSA, per germline. Here the CDR3 reads CASSSSGYQGTQYF. The CDR3 region has the DNA TGTGCCAGCAGCTCTAGCGGGTACCAGGGGACCCAGTACTTC.

The chain recombines TRBV7-9 with TRBJ1-6, with unresolved D. Germline loops: CDR1 SEHNR, CDR2 FQNEAQ (reference sequence). The CDR3 has 13 residues. V lost 0 bases and J lost 10, with 7 bases in between. DNA of the CDR3: TGTGCCAGCAGCTTAGCGTTCCAATCACCCCTCCACTTT. This codes for CASSLAFQSPLHF.

The chain employs TRBV9 and TRBJ2-4; TRBD1 or TRBD2 may be the D gene (5 bases each). The CDR3 totals 16 residues. V was shortened by 0 bases and J by 13 bases, with 23 bases between the two germline ends. CDR1 is SGDLS and CDR2 is YYNGEE in the germline V gene. In DNA form, the CDR3 reads TGTGCCAGCAGCGTAGCTCCGGGGCTAGATTACAATGAGCAGTACTTC. Translating it yields CASSVAPGLDYNEQYF.

In its sample, this clonotype was seen a few times. This rearrangement joins TRBV3-1 to TRBJ2-3; D uncertain. The germline gives CDR1 LGHDT, CDR2 YNNKEL (reference sequence). V was cut by 3 bases and J by 2 bases, with 12 bases left in between. This CDR3 contains 15 residues. CDR3 amino acids: CASSHASVSTDTQYF. The CDR3 DNA follows: TGTGCCAGCAGCCACGCATCGGTGTCCACAGATACGCAGTATTTT.

The V call is TRBV7-3, the J call TRBJ2-2; a weak D match, TRBD2 (6 bases). V was pared by 7 bases and J by 5 bases, with 17 bases between. This CDR3 has 15 residues. In germline, CDR1 is SGHTA, CDR2 FQGTGA. Written as DNA, the CDR3 is TGTGCCAGCAACTCCCATACCCGGGGGACCGGGGAGCTGTTTTTT. Protein sequence: CASNSHTRGTGELFF.

This clonotype was seen a few times. V gene TRBV12-3 or TRBV12-4 combines with J gene TRBJ1-5; a possible D gene is TRBD1 (6 bases). The V end was cut by 5 bases, the J end by 5 bases, with 10 bases between. This CDR3 has 13 residues. The CDR3 protein is CASSRQVYQPQHF. The CDR3 bases are TGTGCCAGCAGTAGACAGGTTTATCAGCCCCAGCATTTT.

The V gene is TRBV13, the J gene TRBJ2-4, with TRBD1 identical over 7 bases. After removal of 4 bases from V and 13 bases from J, the junction contained 13 bases not matched to a gene. The CDR3 has 14 residues. Per the germline V gene, CDR1 is PRHDT and CDR2 is FYEKMQ (reference sequence). In DNA, the CDR3 is TGTGCCAGCAGCTCGACAGGGAATTCTAAGGAGCAGTACTTC. Its translation: CASSSTGNSKEQYF. Together with reference TRBV13 and TRBJ2-4, the CDR3 gives the full variable domain: AAGVIQSPRHLIKEKRETATLKCYPIPRHDTVYWYQQGPGQDPQFLISFYEKMQSDKGSIPDRFSAQQFSDYHSELNMSSLELGDSALYFCASSSTGNSKEQYFGAGTRLSVL.

This clonotype was counted a few times. This chain joins TRBV10-3 and TRBJ2-7; no definite D call. Germline V CDR1 and CDR2: ENHRY, SYGVKD. CDR3 length: 13 amino acids. V was shortened by 2 bases and J by 4 bases, with 9 bases between the two germline ends. CDR3 DNA: TGTGCCATCAGTGAGAGGGCCGAATACGAGCAGTACTTC. Its translation is CAISERAEYEQYF.

The chain is built from TRBV30 and TRBJ2-7; tentatively, D is TRBD1 (5 bases). Trimming pared 2 bases from V and 0 bases from J, leaving 11 bases between. The CDR3 covers 14 residues. Germline V gives CDR1 GTSNPN, CDR2 SVGIG (reference sequence). CDR3 nucleotide sequence: TGTGCCTGGAGTAAGGGGTTCAGCTCCTACGAGCAGTACTTC. Translating gives CAWSKGFSSYEQYF.

The V call is TRBV4-1, the J call TRBJ1-1; unclear D gene. Germline values: CDR1 MGHRA, CDR2 YSYEKL. V was shortened by 0 bases and J by 3 bases, with 8 bases between the two germline ends. The CDR3 has 14 residues. This CDR3 reads CASSQEGIYTEAFF. The CDR3 region has the DNA TGCGCCAGCAGCCAAGAAGGGATATACACTGAAGCTTTCTTT.

The chain combines TRBV7-9 with TRBJ2-2, with D hard to call. There are 15 residues in the CDR3. Germline CDR1 SEHNR, CDR2 FQNEAQ (reference sequence). V was pared by 7 bases and J by 6 bases, with 18 bases between. This chain's CDR3 is CASNPRSVFPGELFF. The CDR3 DNA reads as TGTGCCAGCAATCCGCGGAGTGTCTTCCCCGGGGAGCTGTTTTTT.

This clonotype was observed at least ten times. The chain links TRBV5-1 to TRBJ2-7; D might be TRBD2 (5 bases). The germline gives CDR1 SGHRS, CDR2 YFSETQ. This CDR3 comprises 13 residues. V shed 4 bases and J shed 6 bases, with 14 bases lying between them. The CDR3 is CASSRTGFGEQYF. As DNA, the CDR3 is TGCGCCAGCAGCCGGACGGGATTTGGCGAGCAGTACTTC.

V and J are TRBV6-5 and TRBJ1-6, with 8 bases lining up with TRBD1. After removal of 4 bases from V and 8 bases from J, the junction contained 4 bases not matched to a gene. This CDR3 comprises 14 residues. Germline lookup yields CDR1 MNHEY and CDR2 SVGAGI. CDR3 residues: CASSSQGGDSPLHF. The CDR3 nucleotides are TGTGCCAGCAGTTCACAGGGGGGTGATTCACCCCTCCACTTT.

This clonotype was counted many times. V and J are TRBV10-3 and TRBJ2-3; no reliable D call. The V end lost 6 bases, the J end lost 2 bases, and 6 bases lay between the germline ends. The CDR3 length is 12 residues. CDR1 and CDR2 from the germline V gene are ENHRY and SYGVKD. The CDR3 spells CAIRETTDTQYF. CDR3 nucleotides: TGTGCCATCAGAGAAACCACAGATACGCAGTATTTT.

This clonotype was seen many times. The chain recombines TRBV9 with TRBJ2-4, with D unclear. The V end lost 3 bases, the J end lost 0 bases, and 7 bases lay between the germline ends. Germline V gene sequence: CDR1 SGDLS, CDR2 YYNGEE. This CDR3 spans 14 amino acids. CDR3: CASSATPAKNIQYF. DNA of the CDR3: TGTGCCAGCAGCGCGACCCCAGCCAAAAACATTCAGTACTTC.

The chain couples TRBV12-3 or TRBV12-4 to TRBJ1-5; D call uncertain. This CDR3 is built from 15 residues. Trimming stripped 5 bases from V and 1 base from J, with 12 bases between. CDR3 loop: CASSVGSVSNQPQHF. The CDR3 DNA sequence: TGTGCCAGCAGTGTAGGTTCGGTGAGCAATCAGCCCCAGCATTTT.

The CDR3 here is CASSQRDRVGQPQHF. The CDR3 DNA is TGTGCCAGCAGCCAACGGGACAGGGTAGGTCAGCCCCAGCATTTT. The V gene is TRBV6-5, the J gene TRBJ1-5, with 9 bases fitting TRBD1. The CDR3 spans 15 residues. V lost 6 bases, J lost 6 bases, and 9 bases stayed unmatched. The germline CDR1 and CDR2 sequences are MNHEY and SVGAGI.

The V gene is TRBV18, the J gene TRBJ2-4, with a possible D match to TRBD1 (7 bases). V lost 3 bases, J lost 9 bases, and 12 bases lay in between. Per the germline V gene, CDR1 is KGHSH and CDR2 is LQKENI. The length of the CDR3 is 13 residues. CDR3 sequence (DNA): TGTGCCAGCTCACCGGCCCAGGGGGGCATTCAGTACTTC. Its protein is CASSPAQGGIQYF. Full variable domain (rest looked up from reference TRBV18 and TRBJ2-4): NAGVMQNPRHLVRRRGQEARLRCSPMKGHSHVYWYRQLPEEGLKFMVYLQKENIIDESGMPKERFSAEFPKEGPSILRIQQVVRGDSAAYFCASSPAQGGIQYFGAGTRLSVL.

Regarding this clonotype: A read error may produce the germline difference seen at one junction end. The V and J genes are TRBV9 and TRBJ2-1, with 8 positions matching TRBD2. This CDR3 has 15 residues. Germline V gene lookup returns CDR1 SGDLS and CDR2 YYNGEE. CDR3 protein: CAGSQNRGGFNEQFF. Written as DNA, the CDR3 is TGTGCCGGCAGCCAAAACCGGGGGGGCTTCAATGAGCAGTTCTTC.

This sequence joins TRBV16 and TRBJ1-2; possible D gene TRBD1, 6 bases. Germline CDR1 KGHSY, CDR2 FQNENV. V gave up 0 bases and J gave up 6 bases, with 11 bases separating them. The length of the CDR3 is 14 residues. The CDR3 here is CASSQSQGANGYTF. In DNA, the CDR3 is TGTGCCAGCAGCCAATCACAGGGCGCCAATGGCTACACCTTC.

J is TRBJ2-3 and V is TRBV5-7; D is unresolved. TRBV5-7 belongs to the ORF category, with a function that is uncertain. CDR3 length: 16 amino acids. V was clipped by 10 bases and J by 0 bases, with 21 bases between them. In nucleotides, the CDR3 is TGTGCCGCTACCTCATGGTCCGAGGTTAGCACAGATACGCAGTATTTT. Translated: CAATSWSEVSTDTQYF.

This clonotype has just a few counts. This sequence joins TRBV6-5 and TRBJ1-5, with D uncertain. The ends were cut back, 0 bases at V and 4 bases at J, with 10 bases in the middle. This CDR3 has 15 amino acids. Germline lookup yields CDR1 MNHEY and CDR2 SVGAGI. The DNA for the CDR3 is TGTGCCAGCAGTTACTCGAGTCTTGCGAATCAGCCCCAGCATTTT. Translating it yields CASSYSSLANQPQHF.